Below, 20 T cell receptor beta chains from the same sample are listed, as sequenced in a study of T-cell reconstitution after alpha-beta-depleted transplantation in children. Construction of the TCRbeta library involved unique molecular identifiers. TCRdb independently ran MiXCR on the PCR reads; one entry per CDR3 protein. The table has around 670,000 distinct CDR3 sequences, around 14% seen once. The sequencing here drew on PBMCs, taken before TCRalphabeta/CD19-depleted stem cell transplant. The receptors shown here come from a girl under 10 years old with congenital amegakaryocytic thrombocytopenia, due to receive a stem cell transplant.

This chain links TRBV5-1 with TRBJ1-2; 7 bases are shared with TRBD1. Trimming removed 4 bases from V and 8 bases from J; junction bases left unmatched: 11. The CDR3 consists of 14 residues. Per the germline V gene, CDR1 is SGHRS and CDR2 is YFSETQ. CDR3 residues: CASSARQGFFGYTF. The CDR3 nucleotides read TGCGCCAGCAGCGCCCGACAGGGATTCTTCGGCTACACCTTC.

This clonotype occurred a few times. The gene calls are TRBV20-1 and TRBJ2-1; possibly TRBD1 for D (5 bases). The CDR3 sequence is 15 residues long. Germline V lookup: CDR1 DFQATT, CDR2 SNEGSKA (reference sequence). Trimming pared 2 bases from V and 2 bases from J, leaving 13 bases between. The CDR3 loop is CSARIPQVTYNEQFF. CDR3 sequence (DNA): TGCAGTGCTAGAATACCACAGGTTACCTACAATGAGCAGTTCTTC.

This clonotype appeared many times. The rearrangement uses TRBV7-7 and TRBJ2-1, with D possibly matching TRBD1 (6 bases). The CDR3 is 15 amino acids. CDR1 SSHAT and CDR2 FNYEAQ come from the germline V gene (reference sequence). V gave up 5 bases and J gave up 9 bases, with 20 bases separating them. The CDR3: CASSPNRAAGSEQFF. Written as DNA, the CDR3 is TGTGCCAGCAGCCCAAACAGGGCTGCTGGGAGTGAGCAGTTCTTC.

This clonotype was counted a few times. The chain combines TRBV12-3 or TRBV12-4 with TRBJ2-3; 8 bases map to TRBD1. The CDR3 loop spans 14 amino acids. J gave up 1 base and V 7 bases, and 4 bases lay outside the gene matches. The CDR3 region has the DNA TGTGCCAGCACTATGACAGGGGGCACAGATACGCAGTATTTT. Translated: CASTMTGGTDTQYF.

At least ten counts were recorded for this clonotype. The rearrangement uses TRBV6-2 or TRBV6-3 and TRBJ2-1; D remains ambiguous. This CDR3 has 12 residues. V lost 2 bases and J lost 12, with 11 bases in between. Germline assignment: CDR1 MNHEY and CDR2 SVGEGT. The CDR3 coding sequence is TGTGCCAGCAGTTACCCCTCAATCGGGCAGTTCTTC. Translation gives CASSYPSIGQFF.

Ten or more counts support this clonotype. J is TRBJ1-1 and V is TRBV7-9; TRBD1 might be the D (5 bases). The germline CDR1 and CDR2 sequences are SEHNR and FQNEAQ (reference sequence). The CDR3 is made up of 14 amino acids. V was pared by 3 bases and J by 1 base, with 9 bases between. The CDR3 sequence is CASSFGHTNTEAFF. The CDR3 DNA is TGTGCCAGCAGCTTTGGACACACGAACACTGAAGCTTTCTTT.

The table lists this clonotype with many counts. This chain links TRBV29-1 with TRBJ2-1, with D uncertain. CDR3 size: 14 residues. V was clipped by 2 bases and J by 0 bases, with 8 bases between them. The germline V gene has CDR1 SQVTM and CDR2 ANQGSEA. The CDR3 nucleotides are TGCAGCGTTGAACAACGGAGCTCCTACAATGAGCAGTTCTTC. As protein: CSVEQRSSYNEQFF.

This clonotype was counted only a few times. The chain employs TRBV7-3 and TRBJ1-1; D is ambiguous. The CDR3 contains 14 residues. Trimming took 5 bases from V and 5 from J, leaving 15 bases between them. The V gene's germline CDR1 is SGHTA and CDR2 FQGTGA. CDR3 residues: CASSLTNQMTEAFF. The CDR3 region has the DNA TGTGCCAGCAGCCTCACAAACCAGATGACTGAAGCTTTCTTT.

This clonotype has only a few counts. V is TRBV16 and J is TRBJ2-7; the D gene is possibly TRBD2 (6 bases). Germline V gene lookup returns CDR1 KGHSY and CDR2 FQNENV. V was shortened by 4 bases and J by 0 bases, with 16 bases between the two germline ends. CDR3 size: 16 residues. The CDR3 DNA is TGTGCCAGCAGCCGGGTGCCGGGGGATAGCTCCTACGAGCAGTACTTC. Amino acids: CASSRVPGDSSYEQYF.

The rearrangement joins TRBV20-1 to TRBJ2-1; 9 bases map to TRBD1. CDR3 length equals 20 residues. Germline V CDR1 and CDR2: DFQATT, SNEGSKA (reference sequence). J lost 0 bases, V lost 3 bases, and 18 bases had no gene match. The CDR3 nucleotides are TGCAGTGCTAGCAAGTCGGGGACAGGGCACCCATCCCTCTCCTACAATGAGCAGTTCTTC. This translates into CSASKSGTGHPSLSYNEQFF.

Only one count was recorded for this clonotype. V usage is TRBV5-6 and J usage is TRBJ1-1; D is perhaps TRBD1 (6 bases). Trimming cost V 4 bases and J 5 bases, with 18 bases left between them. The germline CDR1 and CDR2 sequences are SGHDT and YYEEEE. The CDR3 length is 15 residues. Here the CDR3 DNA reads TGTGCCAGCAGCCCTTTGAACAGGGATTGGACTGAAGCTTTCTTT. This gives the protein CASSPLNRDWTEAFF.

This clonotype occurred many times. The chain has TRBV20-1 and TRBJ2-5; 8 bases are shared with TRBD2. The germline CDR1 and CDR2 sequences are DFQATT and SNEGSKA (reference sequence). V was pared by 3 bases and J by 5 bases, with 11 bases of the junction left unmatched. The CDR3 runs 15 residues. The CDR3 DNA reads as TGCAGTGCTAGTTTCGGGACTAGGCCTGTCGAGACCCAGTACTTC. It translates to CSASFGTRPVETQYF.

The chain combines TRBV5-1 with TRBJ2-1; 7 bases fit TRBD2. The CDR3 is made up of 15 amino acids. V lost 5 bases, J lost 5 bases, and 10 bases stayed unmatched. Germline V gene lookup returns CDR1 SGHRS and CDR2 YFSETQ. The chain's CDR3 is CASSRKWEGDNEQFF. As DNA, the CDR3 is TGCGCCAGCAGTAGGAAGTGGGAGGGAGACAATGAGCAGTTCTTC.

For the CDR3, the DNA is TGCGCCAGCAGCGGAGGACTAGCGGGGAATTTTAGGTCCTACAATGAGCAGTTCTTC. Residues: CASSGGLAGNFRSYNEQFF. The genes are TRBV5-1 and TRBJ2-1, with 12 bases lining up with TRBD2. There are 19 residues in the CDR3. V lost 4 bases, J lost 1 base, and 12 bases stayed unmatched. From germline, CDR1 is SGHRS and CDR2 YFSETQ.

The CDR3 protein is CASSPGTGGRNTEAFF. In DNA form, the CDR3 reads TGTGCCAGCTCACCAGGTACAGGGGGACGGAACACTGAAGCTTTCTTT. The genes are TRBV18 and TRBJ1-1, with 8 bases aligning to TRBD1. V shed 2 bases and J 1 base; nucleotides not matched to a gene: 6. This CDR3 is 16 amino acids long. Germline V CDR1 and CDR2: KGHSH, LQKENI.

J is TRBJ2-7 and V is TRBV12-3 or TRBV12-4; 9 bases map to TRBD1. Trimming took 5 bases from V and 7 from J; bases not matched to a gene: 6. The CDR3 is 13 residues long. The CDR3 DNA reads TGTGCCAGCAGTCCCGGGACAGGGAGGGAGCAGTACTTC. Protein: CASSPGTGREQYF.

A few counts support this clonotype. CDR3 loop: CASSLFSEYGSNTDTQYF. CDR3 bases: TGTGCCAGCAGTTTATTTAGTGAATACGGGTCGAACACAGATACGCAGTATTTT. This chain joins TRBV28 and TRBJ2-3; the D is unclear. CDR1 is MDHEN, CDR2 SYDVKM, per germline. With 1 base removed from V and 2 bases from J, the gap between germline ends came to 19 bases. The CDR3 sequence is 18 residues long.

This clonotype was counted many times. CDR3 residues: CASSQQTSAKYNEQFF. The DNA for the CDR3 is TGTGCCAGCAGCCAACAGACTAGCGCCAAATACAATGAGCAGTTCTTC. V is TRBV3-1 and J is TRBJ2-1, with 8 bases aligning to TRBD2. Trimming at V came to 2 bases and at J to 4 bases, leaving 7 bases not matched to a gene. CDR3 size: 16 residues. Per the germline V gene, CDR1 is LGHDT and CDR2 is YNNKEL (reference sequence).

This clonotype was counted between two and nine times. This chain uses TRBV3-1 with TRBJ2-7; possible D gene TRBD2, 5 bases. This CDR3 contains 15 residues. The germline V gene encodes CDR1 LGHDT and CDR2 YNNKEL (reference sequence). V was cut by 0 bases and J by 5 bases, with 14 bases left in between. The CDR3 DNA is TGTGCCAGCAGCCAAGACGCTACTAGACGCAACGAGCAGTACTTC. Amino acid sequence: CASSQDATRRNEQYF.

This clonotype was observed many times. The junction departs from germline at one end; a sequencing error may be responsible. The gene calls are TRBV7-6 and TRBJ1-3; D gene ambiguous. CDR1 is SGHVS, CDR2 FNYEAQ, per germline. The CDR3 runs 13 residues. CDR3 in amino acids: CASSSNQGFTTYF. CDR3 DNA sequence: TGTGCCAGCAGCTCTAATCAAGGCTTTACCACATATTTT. The variable domain in full, with the rest retrieved from reference TRBV7-6 and TRBJ1-3, is GAGVSQSPRYKVTKRGQDVALRCDPISGHVSLYWYRQALGQGPEFLTYFNYEAQQDKSGLPNDRFSAERPEGSISTLTIQRTEQRDSAMYRCASSSNQGFTTYFGEGSWLTVV.